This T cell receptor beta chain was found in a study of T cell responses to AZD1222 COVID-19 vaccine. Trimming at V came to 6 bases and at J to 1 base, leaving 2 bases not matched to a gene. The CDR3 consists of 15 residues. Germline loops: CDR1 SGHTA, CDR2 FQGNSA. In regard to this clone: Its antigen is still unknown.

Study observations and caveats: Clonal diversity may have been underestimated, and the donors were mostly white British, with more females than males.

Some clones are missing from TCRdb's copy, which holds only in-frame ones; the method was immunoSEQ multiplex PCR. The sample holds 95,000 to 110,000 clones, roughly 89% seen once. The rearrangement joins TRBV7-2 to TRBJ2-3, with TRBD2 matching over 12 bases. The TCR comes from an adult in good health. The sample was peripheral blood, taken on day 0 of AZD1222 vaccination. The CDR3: CASRRLAGGTDTQYF. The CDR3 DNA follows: TGTGCCAGCAGACGACTAGCGGGAGGCACAGATACGCAGTATTTT.